These 17 T cell receptor beta chains share one sample of origin, sequenced in a study of blood T cell repertoires in COVID-19. Profiled with immunoSEQ multiplex PCR; TCRdb holds only in-frame clones, not every one. The sample lists some 310,000 clones; almost 90% were seen once. The sequenced sample was peripheral blood. These receptors originate from a woman in her thirties with COVID-19, enrolled during active disease.

This chain connects TRBV12-3 or TRBV12-4 to TRBJ2-7; no definite D call. CDR3 length: 13 amino acids. Trimming removed 3 bases from V and 6 bases from J, with 12 bases in between. The chain's CDR3 is CASSFTIRSEQYF. The DNA for the CDR3 is TGTGCCAGCAGTTTTACAATTAGGAGCGAGCAGTACTTC.

V gene TRBV5-8 combines with J gene TRBJ2-7; 10 nucleotides match TRBD1. CDR3 length equals 16 residues. V gave up 4 bases and J gave up 4 bases; unmatched junction bases: 11. Germline loops: CDR1 SGHTS, CDR2 YDEGEE. The CDR3 DNA is TGTGCCAGCAGCCTCCCGACCGGGACAGGGGCATACGAGCAGTACTTC. Translation gives CASSLPTGTGAYEQYF.

The rearrangement joins TRBV11-1 to TRBJ1-1; D uncertain. V lost 2 bases and J 7 bases, leaving 8 bases between the germline ends. The CDR3 is made up of 12 amino acids. CDR1 and CDR2 (germline): SGHAT, FQDESV (reference sequence). The chain's CDR3 is CASSLNRDEAFF. The CDR3 DNA follows: TGTGCCAGCAGCTTAAATCGGGATGAAGCTTTCTTT.

This clone was observed many times. The chain combines TRBV12-5 with TRBJ1-1; D call uncertain. Germline lookup yields CDR1 LGHNT and CDR2 FRNRAP. The CDR3 sequence is 13 residues long. V shed 1 base and J shed 3 bases, with 6 bases lying between them. The CDR3: CASGLGADTEAFF. Here the CDR3 DNA reads TGTGCTAGTGGTTTGGGGGCCGACACTGAAGCTTTCTTT.

This chain joins TRBV7-8 and TRBJ2-7; 8 bases fit TRBD2. The CDR3 has 15 residues. Trimming took 1 base from V and 4 from J; bases not matched to a gene: 6. The germline V gene has CDR1 SGHVS and CDR2 FQNEAQ. CDR3 region: CASSLDRSSGYEQYF. In nucleotides, the CDR3 is TGTGCCAGCAGCTTAGATAGGTCTAGCGGGTACGAGCAGTACTTC.

This rearrangement joins TRBV5-4 to TRBJ2-3, with D uncertain. The CDR3 totals 14 residues. The germline V gene encodes CDR1 SGHNT and CDR2 YYREEE (reference sequence). The V and J ends lost 4 bases and 6 bases respectively, with 15 bases between them. The CDR3 region has the DNA TGTGCCAGCAGCGCAAACCTCCCCGAGGATACGCAGTATTTT. This sequence encodes CASSANLPEDTQYF. Full variable domain (rest looked up from reference TRBV5-4 and TRBJ2-3): ETGVTQSPTHLIKTRGQQVTLRCSSQSGHNTVSWYQQALGQGPQFIFQYYREEENGRGNFPPRFSGLQFPNYSSELNVNALELDDSALYLCASSANLPEDTQYFGPGTRLTVL.

Written as DNA, the CDR3 is TGTGCCAGCAGCCCTGTGACTAGCGGGAGAACAGATACGCAGTATTTT. It yields the protein CASSPVTSGRTDTQYF. The rearrangement links TRBV7-9 to TRBJ2-3, with 12 bases aligning to TRBD2. From germline, CDR1 is SEHNR and CDR2 FQNEAQ (reference sequence). Losses at the gene ends were 5 bases for V and 3 bases for J; bases not matched to a gene: 6. The CDR3 is 16 amino acids.

The chain joins TRBV7-9 to TRBJ1-2, with 7 nucleotides matching TRBD1. In germline, CDR1 is SEHNR, CDR2 FQNEAQ (reference sequence). This CDR3 spans 14 amino acids. J lost 8 bases, V lost 2 bases, and 8 bases had no gene match. Here the CDR3 reads CASSLIGGGLGYTF. The CDR3, as DNA: TGTGCCAGCAGCTTAATAGGGGGCGGATTGGGCTACACCTTC.

The rearrangement links TRBV19 to TRBJ2-1, with TRBD2 as a possible D gene (6 bases). With 1 base removed from V and 9 bases from J, the gap between germline ends came to 10 bases. From germline, CDR1 is LNHDA and CDR2 SQIVND (reference sequence). This CDR3 has 13 residues. For the CDR3, the DNA is TGTGCCAGTAGTATAGGGTACGGGGGTGAGCAGTTCTTC. The encoded protein is CASSIGYGGEQFF. Variable domain in full (rest from reference TRBV19 and TRBJ2-1): DGGITQSPKYLFRKEGQNVTLSCEQNLNHDAMYWYRQDPGQGLRLIYYSQIVNDFQKGDIAEGYSVSREKKESFPLTVTSAQKNPTAFYLCASSIGYGGEQFFGPGTRLTVL.

The V gene is TRBV10-3, the J gene TRBJ1-6, with 9 bases matching TRBD1. Germline V gene data show CDR1 as ENHRY and CDR2 as SYGVKD. The V and J ends lost 2 bases and 4 bases, in that order; junction bases with no gene match: 6. CDR3 length equals 17 residues. The CDR3 reads CAISENRDRAYNSPLHF. Here the CDR3 DNA reads TGTGCCATCAGTGAGAATCGGGACAGGGCTTATAATTCACCCCTCCACTTT.

CDR3 in DNA: TGTGCCAGCAGCCGGGGCGTTGGACAGGCCCTCTCTGGAAACACCATATATTTT. Translated: CASSRGVGQALSGNTIYF. The chain combines TRBV11-2 with TRBJ1-3; TRBD1 matches at 7 bases. V was pared by 5 bases and J by 0 bases, with 13 bases of the junction left unmatched. The CDR3 sequence is 18 residues long. CDR1 is SGHAT, CDR2 FQNNGV, per germline.

This sequence joins TRBV30 and TRBJ1-1; no clear D. The CDR3 extends over 13 amino acids. Between the trimmed V and J ends, which lost 6 bases and 4 bases, there was a span of 15 bases. CDR1 is GTSNPN and CDR2 is SVGIG in the germline V gene (reference sequence). The CDR3 nucleotides read TGTGCCTGTTTAAGGACGGCGGGCACTGAAGCTTTCTTT. Translation gives CACLRTAGTEAFF. The full variable domain, its missing parts supplied by reference TRBV30 and TRBJ1-1, is SQTIHQWPATLVQPVGSPLSLECTVEGTSNPNLYWYRQAAGRGLQLLFYSVGIGQISSEVPQNLSASRPQDRQFILSSKKLLLSDSGFYLCACLRTAGTEAFFGQGTRLTVV.

This chain uses TRBV7-3 with TRBJ2-3; no reliable D call. This CDR3 comprises 14 residues. CDR1 and CDR2 from the germline V gene are SGHTA and FQGTGA. V lost 5 bases, J lost 4 bases, and 13 bases lay in between. CDR3 residues: CASSRTISPDTQYF. For the CDR3, the DNA is TGTGCCAGCAGCCGAACGATTAGTCCAGATACGCAGTATTTT.

The chain uses TRBV30 and TRBJ2-6, with a tentative D call TRBD1 (5 bases). Germline CDR1 and CDR2: GTSNPN and SVGIG (reference sequence). V gave up 2 bases and J gave up 4 bases, with 12 bases separating them. This CDR3 region has 15 residues. The CDR3 loop reads CAWSFGAAGANVLTF. CDR3 coding DNA: TGTGCCTGGAGTTTTGGGGCCGCCGGGGCCAACGTCCTGACTTTC.

V gene TRBV28 combines with J gene TRBJ2-3, with D possibly TRBD2 on 7 matching bases. Deletions cut 6 bases from V and 8 bases from J, with 15 bases between. The germline V gene has CDR1 MDHEN and CDR2 SYDVKM. This CDR3 is 13 amino acids long. The CDR3 DNA is TGTGCCAGCAGGACAAATCGGGGGGCTACGCAGTATTTT. Translation gives CASRTNRGATQYF. The full variable domain, rest sourced from reference TRBV28 and TRBJ2-3, is DVKVTQSSRYLVKRTGEKVFLECVQDMDHENMFWYRQDPGLGLRLIYFSYDVKMKEKGDIPEGYSVSREKKERFSLILESASTNQTSMYLCASRTNRGATQYFGPGTRLTVL.

J is TRBJ2-7 and V is TRBV1; TRBD1 reflects the table's D call only, with no check against the DNA. TRBV1 is classified as a pseudogene. The CDR3 sequence is 17 residues long. The CDR3 here is CTSSHPRGQGDTGEQYF. Written as DNA, the CDR3 is TGCACCAGCAGCCACCCCCGAGGACAGGGAGATACGGGGGAGCAGTACTTC.

The chain combines TRBV27 with TRBJ1-2; no reliable D call. The CDR3 extends over 18 amino acids. V was shortened by 0 bases and J by 4 bases, with 21 bases between the two germline ends. Per the germline V gene, CDR1 is MNHEY and CDR2 is SMNVEV (reference sequence). As DNA, the CDR3 is TGTGCCAGCAGTTTATCGGCCCTTCCTCCCGGGAGAGGCTATGGCTACACCTTC. Translated: CASSLSALPPGRGYGYTF.